Described below is a single T cell receptor (beta chain) sequence and its context. Its antigen is currently not known. Nothing much larger sits one base from this clone, and base qualities are not available. Trimming takes 7 bases from V and 10 bases from J, and the germline ends sit 18 bases apart. From a lookup of the germline V gene, CDR1 and CDR2 are SGHRS and YFSETQ. The CDR3 spans 13 residues, from the cysteine through the phenylalanine. The retained sequence is limited to the CDR3, 39 bases, with the frame set at the first base. The receptor library was made with 5' RACE. The reads were generated on an Illumina HiSeq 2500. A second roughly 6 to 11 cycle PCR used a sample-barcoded 5' primer and a J-beta primer mix. A template-switch 5' adaptor carrying 12 random nucleotides introduced a unique molecular identifier onto each TCR beta cDNA molecule. Each sample yielded at least 2.5 million CDR3-containing paired-end reads. First-strand cDNA was synthesized from all RNA with the Mint cDNA synthesis kit, primed by a TRBC-specific oligonucleotide. Following uracil-DNA glycosylase treatment, a first 18-cycle PCR with universal primers M1SS and BC2_uni_R was performed on all cDNA. In the source study's methods: Each sample was normalized by randomly selecting 1 million high-quality reads, each carrying a distinct molecular identifier. Instead of being binned into consensus sequences, reads that shared molecular identifiers were thrown out. MiTCR, with a Q25 quality threshold and the strictest error-elimination algorithm, was used for CDR3 identification, clonotype clustering and error correction. A nonparametric unseen species model with Euler transformation was used to estimate lower-bound total TCR beta diversity. Starting from the raw public reads, TCRdb applied fastp trimming at Q25, assembled clones with MiXCR and retained in-frame beta chains. For every CDR3 protein sequence, its rows merge into one entry that carries the most common genes and DNA. For this entry, the V and J calls and clone size follow TCRdb and not the study's own pipeline. Across this sample there are hundreds of thousands of distinct CDR3 sequences, with approximately 40% seen only once. The biggest ten clones account for about 32% of the sample.

Systemically healthy Caucasian individuals from Russia, 39 in total and aged about 6 to 90 years, were included as donors. About 9.6 milliliters of peripheral blood were collected from each donor into EDTA-treated Vacutainer tubes. Ficoll-Paque density-gradient centrifugation was used to isolate PBMCs, with at least 7 million obtained per sample. Total RNA was extracted from PBMCs with Trizol reagent, with at least 6 micrograms obtained per sample. For every donor, flow cytometry on a PBMC aliquot measured the percentage of naive CD45RAhigh/CD27high T cells. The data belong to a study of blood T cells in healthy people across ages (dated by TCRdb to 2015 to 2017). For the wider study: In model experiments, template switching captured about one uniquely barcoded TCR beta cDNA molecule for every two T cells. Age-related changes in TCR beta repertoire diversity were measured in the study by deep sequencing normalized with unique cDNA molecular identifiers. The donors were split into four age groups: young (average about 16 years), middle-aged (about 40), aged (62) and long-lived (roughly 80). To avoid experimental bias, donors of different ages were distributed randomly across sequencing lanes. Two additional independent replicas of 1 million unique cDNA reads from the same blood draw were analyzed for two donors (one aged 18 to 30 and one aged 80 or older). What the authors observed across the whole study: As age increased, observed TCR beta diversity per million T cells dropped in a roughly linear way, and a significant reduction was already evident by age around 41. Donor CMV infection status was unknown, potentially confounding age-related changes in expanded clonotypes. Bulk unsorted PBMC profiling prevented conclusive comparison of naive and antigen-experienced compartments. The percentage of naive T cells measured by flow cytometry correlated strongly with observed TCR beta diversity. Compared with the aged group, more naive CD4+ T cells, fewer expanded clones and increased TCR diversity were shown by the long-lived group, suggesting age selection. Estimates of total diversity based on one million sequenced T cells were regarded as lower bounds and as underestimates.

The source material was blood. The source of this sequence is a man older than 75 in good health. This sequence uses TRBV5-1 and TRBJ2-1; a weak D assignment points to TRBD2 (7 bases agree). The DNA reads as follows: TGCGCCAGCTCCCAAGGGGGGGACGGCGAGCAGTTCTTC. This is translated as CASSQGGDGEQFF.